This T cell receptor beta chain is from a study of T cell repertoires in cytomegalovirus infection. Study at large: Recently identified HLA-C-restricted and well-studied HLA-B-restricted CMV epitopes were used. Public TCR beta signatures marked donors with CMV infection and the matching HLA. Overall study findings and caveats: Dominating the ex vivo response were HLA-C-restricted CMV-specific TCR beta clonotypes.

Regarding this clonotype: Its antigen is not known.

Via MiXCR, TCRdb re-called the reads, giving one row per CDR3 protein. There are approximately 590,000 distinct CDR3 sequences in the sample; over 35% occur only once, and around 48% lies in the top ten. The CDR3 is 14 residues long. CDR1 and CDR2 (germline): LGHNA, YNFKEQ. The trim removed 4 bases at V and 7 bases at J, leaving 6 bases unmatched. Specimen: cultured PBMCs, collected from culture after CMV antigen stimulation. The clonotype was recovered from a human donor in good health (CMV status not recorded). Some clones in this sample may be carry-over from other donors' samples. The V gene is TRBV4-2, the J gene TRBJ2-1; 8 bases are shared with TRBD2. The DNA of the CDR3 is TGTGCCAGCAGCCCCGGACTAGCACTTAATGAGCAGTTCTTC. Translated, it gives CASSPGLALNEQFF.